One and the same sample provided the 26 T cell receptor beta chains below, sequenced in a study of blood T cell repertoires in COVID-19. Using immunoSEQ multiplex PCR, the repertoire was profiled, and TCRdb retains in-frame clones only, with some absent. The table lists 350,000 to 450,000 clones, about nine tenths of them singletons. The source material was PBMCs or T cells enriched from blood (not recorded which). All receptors derive from a woman between 40 and 55 years old who had been exposed to COVID-19.

The rearrangement joins TRBV5-6 to TRBJ2-5; 9 bases are a match to TRBD2. The CDR3 loop spans 16 amino acids. The V and J ends lost 0 bases and 2 bases, in that order; junction bases with no gene match: 5. Germline CDR1 and CDR2: SGHDT and YYEEEE. CDR3 in DNA: TGTGCCAGCAGCTTGGGGCTAGCGGGATCACAAGAGACCCAGTACTTC. Its translation: CASSLGLAGSQETQYF.

This sequence joins TRBV5-1 and TRBJ2-3; 9 positions agree with TRBD2. The CDR3 spans 14 residues. The germline gives CDR1 SGHRS, CDR2 YFSETQ. V lost 10 bases and J lost 2; bases outside the gene matches: 8. The CDR3 nucleotides are TGCGCCGGTAGCGGGGGAGAGTTCACAGATACGCAGTATTTT. It codes for CAGSGGEFTDTQYF.

The V call is TRBV18, the J call TRBJ2-5; TRBD1 matches 7 bases. Per the germline V gene, CDR1 is KGHSH and CDR2 is LQKENI. The CDR3 loop spans 14 amino acids. Losses at the gene ends were 3 bases for V and 4 bases for J; bases not matched to a gene: 5. DNA of the CDR3: TGTGCCAGCTCACCGGGCAGGGGGATAGAGACCCAGTACTTC. Its translation: CASSPGRGIETQYF.

The chain uses TRBV7-9 and TRBJ1-3, with D possibly being TRBD1 (6 bases). Per the germline V gene, CDR1 is SEHNR and CDR2 is FQNEAQ (reference sequence). The V end was cut by 4 bases, the J end by 2 bases, with 9 bases between. The CDR3 extends over 14 amino acids. The CDR3 DNA reads TGTGCCAGCAGCTCAGGGGTGGCTGGAAACACCATATATTTT. Protein sequence: CASSSGVAGNTIYF.

The CDR3 sequence: CASSSYTDTQYF. The CDR3 DNA sequence: TGTGCCAGCAGCTCCTACACAGATACGCAGTATTTT. This chain links TRBV7-8 with TRBJ2-3; the D is unclear. CDR3 size: 12 residues. Trimming took off 4 bases at V and 2 bases at J, with 4 bases between the two ends. The germline CDR1 and CDR2 sequences are SGHVS and FQNEAQ.

The rearrangement uses TRBV30 and TRBJ2-7; TRBD1 might be the D (6 bases). There are 15 residues in the CDR3. The germline gives CDR1 GTSNPN, CDR2 SVGIG (reference sequence). V gave up 3 bases and J gave up 2 bases, with 17 bases separating them. The CDR3 nucleotides are TGTGCCTGGAGCGTCCCCCAGGCAGGGGCCTACGAGCAGTACTTC. Translation: CAWSVPQAGAYEQYF.

In its sample, this clone was seen once. The chain employs TRBV27 and TRBJ2-7; perhaps TRBD1 as D (5 bases). The CDR3 totals 17 residues. V was trimmed by 2 bases and J by 2 bases, leaving 19 bases between them. The germline gives CDR1 MNHEY, CDR2 SMNVEV (reference sequence). CDR3 coding DNA: TGTGCCAGCAGTTTAGCCATCTCCGGGCAGGGCACCTACGAGCAGTACTTC. Protein sequence: CASSLAISGQGTYEQYF.

As regards this clone: No conserved phenylalanine or tryptophan is present at the end of the CDR3, so a read error is the likely explanation. The DNA is omitted, as the CDR3 cannot be located on it reliably, and the CDR3 follows TCRdb's listing. The V call is TRBV7-6, the J call TRBJ2-7; no check of the table's D call, TRBD2, against the DNA was made. Germline-derived CDR1 and CDR2 are SGHVS and FNYEAQ. 11 amino acids form the CDR3, both terminal residues included. Here the CDR3 reads CASSLRTSGRP.

The chain combines TRBV27 with TRBJ2-7, with TRBD1 as a possible D gene (6 bases). V lost 4 bases and J lost 7, with 23 bases in between. This CDR3 region has 16 residues. Germline CDR1 and CDR2: MNHEY and SMNVEV (reference sequence). The CDR3 DNA reads TGTGCCAGCAGTTCTGCCGGCAGGACAGAGGGGAAAGAGCAGTACTTC. It specifies CASSSAGRTEGKEQYF.

The chain carries TRBV7-9 and TRBJ1-2; TRBD1 aligns across 9 bases. The germline gives CDR1 SEHNR, CDR2 FQNEAQ (reference sequence). Germline trimming cut 5 bases from V and 3 bases from J; bases unmatched to any gene: 4. The CDR3 runs 14 residues. CDR3 loop: CASSNRDRDYGYTF. The DNA for the CDR3 is TGTGCCAGCAGCAACCGGGACAGGGACTATGGCTACACCTTC.

J is TRBJ1-3 and V is TRBV23-1, with D tentatively TRBD1 (5 bases). TRBV23-1 qualifies as an ORF whose function is uncertain. V lost 0 bases to trimming and J lost 0 bases, with 6 bases between them. There are 15 residues in the CDR3. The CDR3 protein is CASSQSRGSGNTIYF. The CDR3 DNA follows: TGCGCCAGCAGTCAATCAAGGGGCTCTGGAAACACCATATATTTT.

The genes are TRBV3-1 (or the pseudogene TRBV3-2) and TRBJ2-7, with D perhaps TRBD1 (5 bases). V shed 2 bases and J shed 2 bases, with 13 bases lying between them. The CDR3 contains 15 residues. Germline V gene lookup returns CDR1 LGHDT and CDR2 YNNKEL (reference sequence). CDR3 sequence: CASSQFRDSTYEQYF. In nucleotides, the CDR3 is TGTGCCAGCAGCCAATTCCGCGACAGCACCTACGAGCAGTACTTC.

V usage is TRBV5-6 and J usage is TRBJ1-5; D remains ambiguous. CDR1 is SGHDT, CDR2 YYEEEE, per germline. V dropped 2 bases and J dropped 3 bases, with 15 bases sitting between them. The CDR3 has 16 amino acids. In nucleotides, the CDR3 is TGTGCCAGCAGCTTCCGGGGAGGGCTAAACAATCAGCCCCAGCATTTT. Protein sequence: CASSFRGGLNNQPQHF.

The sample holds one count of this clone. This specimen includes other DNA sequences encoding the same CDR3. The chain employs TRBV6-5 and TRBJ2-7; 8 nucleotides align to TRBD2. Germline CDR1 reads MNHEY; CDR2 reads SVGAGI. The V and J ends lost 2 bases and 3 bases, in that order; junction bases with no gene match: 3. This CDR3 has 14 residues. DNA of the CDR3: TGTGCCAGCAGTTACGGGGCGGGAGGCTACGAGCAGTACTTC. Residues: CASSYGAGGYEQYF.

This CDR3 is CASSLGTGEETQYF. CDR3 DNA: TGTGCCAGCAGCTTAGGGACAGGGGAAGAGACCCAGTACTTC. J is TRBJ2-5 and V is TRBV7-2; 9 positions match TRBD1. The CDR3 consists of 14 residues. Trimming cost V 1 base and J 3 bases; bases outside gene matches: 0. Per germline, CDR1 SGHTA and CDR2 FQGNSA.

V is TRBV11-2 and J is TRBJ1-2, with unresolved D. V shed 2 bases and J shed 7 bases, with 11 bases lying between them. Germline CDR1 is SGHAT and CDR2 is FQNNGV. This CDR3 comprises 13 residues. The CDR3 DNA is TGTGCCAGCAGCTTAAAACATCCGGGTGGCTACACCTTC. Translation gives CASSLKHPGGYTF.

This chain uses TRBV5-6 with TRBJ2-7; tentatively, D is TRBD2 (5 bases). The CDR3 contains 15 residues. Trimming stripped 7 bases from V and 0 bases from J, with 17 bases between. Germline V gene data show CDR1 as SGHDT and CDR2 as YYEEEE. CDR3 protein: CASLITRGSSYEQYF. CDR3 nucleotides: TGTGCCAGCCTAATAACACGGGGAAGCTCCTACGAGCAGTACTTC. The variable domain in full, with the rest retrieved from reference TRBV5-6 and TRBJ2-7, is DAGVTQSPTHLIKTRGQQVTLRCSPKSGHDTVSWYQQALGQGPQFIFQYYEEEERQRGNFPDRFSGHQFPNYSSELNVNALLLGDSALYLCASLITRGSSYEQYFGPGTRLTVT.

The V and J genes are TRBV28 and TRBJ2-1; TRBD1 agrees at 7 bases. CDR3 length: 17 amino acids. With 5 bases clipped from V and 10 bases from J, the junction kept 20 bases outside the gene matches. From germline, CDR1 is MDHEN and CDR2 SYDVKM. The CDR3 spells CASSPVTGAATLWEQFF. The DNA of the CDR3 is TGTGCCAGCAGTCCAGTTACAGGGGCCGCGACTCTATGGGAGCAGTTCTTC.

The chain carries TRBV9 and TRBJ1-3, with D unclear. The germline V gene encodes CDR1 SGDLS and CDR2 YYNGEE. The CDR3 contains 15 residues. Trimming removed 4 bases at V and 0 bases at J, with 11 bases between. CDR3 DNA: TGTGCCAGCAGCCCCATCTCCAGCTCTGGAAACACCATATATTTT. Its translation is CASSPISSSGNTIYF.

V usage is TRBV27 and J usage is TRBJ1-5, with 7 bases aligning to TRBD1. CDR1 and CDR2 (germline): MNHEY, SMNVEV (reference sequence). The CDR3 is made up of 13 amino acids. V trimming: 6 bases; J trimming: 7 bases; junction bases outside the gene matches: 6. The CDR3 coding sequence is TGTGCCAGCAGGAGACAGGGTACACAGCCCCAGCATTTT. It encodes CASRRQGTQPQHF.

The V and J genes are TRBV5-4 and TRBJ1-4; D may be TRBD1 (5 bases). V lost 0 bases and J 4 bases, leaving 7 bases between the germline ends. The germline V gene encodes CDR1 SGHNT and CDR2 YYREEE (reference sequence). This CDR3 comprises 14 residues. CDR3 nucleotide sequence: TGTGCCAGCAGCTTGGGACAGAATAATGAAAAACTGTTTTTT. This encodes CASSLGQNNEKLFF.

V and J are TRBV30 and TRBJ1-3; TRBD1 agrees at 9 bases. Unmatched junction bases numbered 7, after V lost 5 bases and J lost 2 bases. CDR3 length equals 15 residues. Germline V gene data show CDR1 as GTSNPN and CDR2 as SVGIG (reference sequence). DNA of the CDR3: TGTGCCTGGGCAGAACAGGGGGCGGCTGGAAACACCATATATTTT. Residues: CAWAEQGAAGNTIYF.

V is TRBV5-1 and J is TRBJ1-4, with 8 bases aligning to TRBD1. The CDR3 totals 14 residues. With 3 bases clipped from V and 8 bases from J, the junction kept 6 bases outside the gene matches. CDR1 SGHRS and CDR2 YFSETQ come from the germline V gene. CDR3 protein: CASSSTGALEKLFF. The DNA of the CDR3 is TGCGCCAGCAGCTCGACAGGGGCCTTAGAAAAACTGTTTTTT. Full variable domain (rest looked up from reference TRBV5-1 and TRBJ1-4): KAGVTQTPRYLIKTRGQQVTLSCSPISGHRSVSWYQQTPGQGLQFLFEYFSETQRNKGNFPGRFSGRQFSNSRSEMNVSTLELGDSALYLCASSSTGALEKLFFGSGTQLSVL.

The rearrangement uses TRBV5-1 and TRBJ2-3, with 10 bases lining up with TRBD2. The CDR3 consists of 15 residues. The V gene end was trimmed by 9 bases and the J gene end by 2 bases; junction bases not matched to a gene: 9. Looked up from germline, CDR1 is SGHRS and CDR2 is YFSETQ. The CDR3 is CATKAGGPSTDTQYF. As DNA, the CDR3 is TGCGCCACCAAAGCGGGGGGGCCTTCCACAGATACGCAGTATTTT.

The chain couples TRBV30 to TRBJ1-3; TRBD1 matches 7 bases. The J segment lost 0 bases and the V segment lost 2 bases, leaving 7 bases of the junction unmatched. Germline assignment: CDR1 GTSNPN and CDR2 SVGIG (reference sequence). The length of the CDR3 is 16 residues. The CDR3 DNA sequence: TGTGCCTGGAGTAGAGGACAGGCAATCTCTGGAAACACCATATATTTT. As protein: CAWSRGQAISGNTIYF.

The chain combines TRBV7-2 with TRBJ2-5; 7 nucleotides line up with TRBD2. The germline V gene encodes CDR1 SGHTA and CDR2 FQGNSA. The CDR3 sequence is 15 residues long. V shed 4 bases, J shed 5 bases, and the junction held 10 bases outside the gene matches. The DNA for the CDR3 is TGTGCCAGCAGCTCTTCTAGCGGTGGCAGGGAGACCCAGTACTTC. It codes for CASSSSSGGRETQYF.